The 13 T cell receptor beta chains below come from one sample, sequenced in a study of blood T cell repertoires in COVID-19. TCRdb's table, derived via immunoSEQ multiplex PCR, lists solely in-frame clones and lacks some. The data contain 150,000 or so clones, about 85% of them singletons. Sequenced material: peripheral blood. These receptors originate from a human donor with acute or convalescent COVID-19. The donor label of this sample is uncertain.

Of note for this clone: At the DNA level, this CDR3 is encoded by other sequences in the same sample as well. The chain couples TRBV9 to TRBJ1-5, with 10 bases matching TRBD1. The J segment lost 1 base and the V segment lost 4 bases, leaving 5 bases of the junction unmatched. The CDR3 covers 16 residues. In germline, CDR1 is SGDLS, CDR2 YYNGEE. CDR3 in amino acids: CASSPGTGASNQPQHF. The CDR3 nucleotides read TGTGCCAGCAGCCCCGGGACAGGGGCCAGCAATCAGCCCCAGCATTTT.

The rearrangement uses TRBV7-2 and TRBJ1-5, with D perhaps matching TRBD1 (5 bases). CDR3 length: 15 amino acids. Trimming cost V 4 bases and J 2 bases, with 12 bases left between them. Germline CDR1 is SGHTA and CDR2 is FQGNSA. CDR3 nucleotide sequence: TGTGCCAGCAGCTGGACCCCGGGGGGCAATCAGCCCCAGCATTTT. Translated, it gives CASSWTPGGNQPQHF.

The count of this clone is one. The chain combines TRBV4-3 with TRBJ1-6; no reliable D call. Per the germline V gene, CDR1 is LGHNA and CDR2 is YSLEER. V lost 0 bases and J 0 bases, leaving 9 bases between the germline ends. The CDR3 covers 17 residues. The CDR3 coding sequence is TGCGCCAGCAGCCAAGAACGCCGGGACTCCTATAATTCACCCCTCCACTTT. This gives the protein CASSQERRDSYNSPLHF.

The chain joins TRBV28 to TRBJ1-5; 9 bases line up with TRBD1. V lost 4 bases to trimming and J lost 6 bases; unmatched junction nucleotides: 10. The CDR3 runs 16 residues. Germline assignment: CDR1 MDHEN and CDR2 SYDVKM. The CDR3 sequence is CASSSGTQGAGQPQHF. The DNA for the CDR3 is TGTGCCAGCAGTTCCGGCACACAGGGGGCAGGTCAGCCCCAGCATTTT.

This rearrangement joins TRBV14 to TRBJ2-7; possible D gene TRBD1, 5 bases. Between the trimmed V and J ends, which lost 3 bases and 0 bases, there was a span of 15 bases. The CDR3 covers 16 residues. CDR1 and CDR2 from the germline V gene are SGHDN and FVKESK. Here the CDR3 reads CASSHLTAAYSYEQYF. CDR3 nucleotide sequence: TGTGCCAGCAGCCACCTGACAGCTGCCTACTCCTACGAGCAGTACTTC.

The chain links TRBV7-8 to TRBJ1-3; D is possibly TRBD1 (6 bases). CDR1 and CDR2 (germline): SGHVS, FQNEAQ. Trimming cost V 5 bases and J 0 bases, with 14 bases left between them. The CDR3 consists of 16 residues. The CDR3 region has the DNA TGTGCCAGCAGCCAACCCACAGGGAGCTCTGGAAACACCATATATTTT. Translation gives CASSQPTGSSGNTIYF.

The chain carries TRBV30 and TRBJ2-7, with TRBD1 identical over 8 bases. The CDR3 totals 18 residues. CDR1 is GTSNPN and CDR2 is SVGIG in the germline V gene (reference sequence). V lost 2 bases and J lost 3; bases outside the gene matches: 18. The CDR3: CAWSRTGTPRRVNYEQYF. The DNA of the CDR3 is TGTGCCTGGAGTCGGACAGGGACGCCGCGTAGGGTAAACTACGAGCAGTACTTC. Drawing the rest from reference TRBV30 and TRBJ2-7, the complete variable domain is SQTIHQWPATLVQPVGSPLSLECTVEGTSNPNLYWYRQAAGRGLQLLFYSVGIGQISSEVPQNLSASRPQDRQFILSSKKLLLSDSGFYLCAWSRTGTPRRVNYEQYFGPGTRLTVT.

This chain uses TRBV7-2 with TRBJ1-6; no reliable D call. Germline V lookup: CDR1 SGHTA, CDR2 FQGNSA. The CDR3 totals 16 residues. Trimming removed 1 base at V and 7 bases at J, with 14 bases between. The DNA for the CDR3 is TGTGCCAGCAGCTTAGTCGGCGGTATCGGGAATTCACCCCTCCACTTT. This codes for CASSLVGGIGNSPLHF.

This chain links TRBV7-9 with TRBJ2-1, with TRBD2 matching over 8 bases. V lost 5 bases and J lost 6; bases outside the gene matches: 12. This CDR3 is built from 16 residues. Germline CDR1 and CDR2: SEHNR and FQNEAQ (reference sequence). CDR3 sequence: CASSQEVVAGPNEQFF. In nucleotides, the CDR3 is TGTGCCAGCAGCCAAGAGGTGGTAGCGGGGCCCAATGAGCAGTTCTTC. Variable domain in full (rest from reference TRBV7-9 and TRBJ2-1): DTGVSQNPRHKITKRGQNVTFRCDPISEHNRLYWYRQTLGQGPEFLTYFQNEAQLEKSRLLSDRFSAERPKGSFSTLEIQRTEQGDSAMYLCASSQEVVAGPNEQFFGPGTRLTVL.

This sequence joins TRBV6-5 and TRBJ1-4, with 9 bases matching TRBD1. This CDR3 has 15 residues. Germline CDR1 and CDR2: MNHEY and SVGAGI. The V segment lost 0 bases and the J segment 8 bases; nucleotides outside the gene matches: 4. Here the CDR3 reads CASSYSQGAWEKLFF. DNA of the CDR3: TGTGCCAGCAGTTACTCACAGGGGGCGTGGGAAAAACTGTTTTTT.

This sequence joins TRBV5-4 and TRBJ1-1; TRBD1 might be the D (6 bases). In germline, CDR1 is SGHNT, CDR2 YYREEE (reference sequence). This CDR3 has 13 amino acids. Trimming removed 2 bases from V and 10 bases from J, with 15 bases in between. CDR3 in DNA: TGTGCCAGCAGCTTAAACGGGGGGCTAGGAGCTTTCTTT. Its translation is CASSLNGGLGAFF.

The CDR3 DNA follows: TGTGCCAGCAGTGAAGCGCTTCGGAACAGGGTAACCACAGATACGCAGTATTTT. Translating it yields CASSEALRNRVTTDTQYF. The chain employs TRBV2 and TRBJ2-3, with a possible D match to TRBD1 (6 bases). The CDR3 runs 18 residues. With 0 bases removed from V and 2 bases from J, the gap between germline ends came to 18 bases. Germline V CDR1 and CDR2: SNHLY, FYNNEI.

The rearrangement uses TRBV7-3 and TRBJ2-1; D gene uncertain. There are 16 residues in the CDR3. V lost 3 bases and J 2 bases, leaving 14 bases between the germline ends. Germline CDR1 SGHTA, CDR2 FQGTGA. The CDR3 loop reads CASSFVPSTTYNEQFF. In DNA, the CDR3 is TGTGCCAGCAGCTTCGTCCCTTCTACCACCTACAATGAGCAGTTCTTC.